The clone carrying this T cell receptor (beta chain) was detected many times. Its antigen remains unknown. Template material for amplifying TCR beta CDR3 regions consisted of RNA transcripts. The HTBI set primed first-round TCR CDR3 RT-PCR. TCRdb ran MiXCR on the multiplex PCR reads and lists one entry per CDR3 protein. This table holds around 500,000 distinct CDR3 sequences, about 16% found once. CDR1 and CDR2 (germline): SNHLY, FYNNEI. The CDR3 runs 10 residues. Trimming removed 1 base at V and 6 bases at J, with 1 base between. This entry comes from a study of T cells in Graves' hyperthyroidism and ophthalmopathy. Study observations and caveats: Classification by a 13 V-J model distinguished ophthalmopathy from stable hyperthyroidism.

Each ophthalmopathy patient scored at least 3 on the Clinical Activity Score and at least 4 on NOSPECS grade, with duration under 3 months. The source material was blood. The source is a woman aged 25-40 years with Graves' ophthalmopathy. The chain links TRBV2 to TRBJ2-7; D not resolved. The CDR3 region is CASSEGEQYF. The CDR3, as DNA: TGTGCCAGCAGTGAAGGCGAGCAGTACTTC.